This record covers a single T cell receptor beta chain. The antigen remains unidentified. TCRdb passed the 5' RACE reads through MiXCR, listing each CDR3 protein once. The sample carries around 440,000 distinct CDR3 sequences, roughly 17% recorded once. The sample comes from a study of CD8 T cells in ankylosing spondylitis. Study results and caveats: Seemingly distinctive of ankylosing spondylitis blood was a TCR beta motif formed by eight highly homologous variants.

The CDR3 has 13 residues. CDR1 and CDR2 from the germline V gene are MNHNS and SASEGT. Deletions cut 10 bases from V and 5 bases from J, with 15 bases between. The origin of this receptor is a male donor with ankylosing spondylitis. Sequences were obtained from blood, either unsorted or a sorted T cell fraction (not recorded which). The genes are TRBV6-1 and TRBJ1-5, with D tentatively TRBD1 (6 bases). The CDR3 reads CATDRQVDQPQHF. The CDR3 region has the DNA TGTGCCACCGATCGACAGGTTGATCAGCCCCAGCATTTT.